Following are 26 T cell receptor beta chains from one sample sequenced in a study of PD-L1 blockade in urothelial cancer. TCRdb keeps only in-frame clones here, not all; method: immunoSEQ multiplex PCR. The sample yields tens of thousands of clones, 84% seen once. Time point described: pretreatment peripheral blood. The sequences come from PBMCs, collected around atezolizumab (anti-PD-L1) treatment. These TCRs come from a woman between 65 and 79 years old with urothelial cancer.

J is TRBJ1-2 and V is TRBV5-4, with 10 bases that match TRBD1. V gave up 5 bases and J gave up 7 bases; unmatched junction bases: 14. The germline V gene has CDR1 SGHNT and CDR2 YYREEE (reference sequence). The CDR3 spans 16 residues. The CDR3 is CASSLALTGGRAGYTF. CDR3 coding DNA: TGTGCCAGCAGTCTTGCCTTGACAGGGGGCAGGGCTGGCTACACCTTC.

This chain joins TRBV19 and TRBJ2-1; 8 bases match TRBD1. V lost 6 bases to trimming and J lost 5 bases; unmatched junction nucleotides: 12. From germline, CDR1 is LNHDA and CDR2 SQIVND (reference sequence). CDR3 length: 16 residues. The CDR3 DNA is TGTGCCAGTAGCCGAACTTGGACAGGGACCAACAATGAGCAGTTCTTC. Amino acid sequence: CASSRTWTGTNNEQFF.

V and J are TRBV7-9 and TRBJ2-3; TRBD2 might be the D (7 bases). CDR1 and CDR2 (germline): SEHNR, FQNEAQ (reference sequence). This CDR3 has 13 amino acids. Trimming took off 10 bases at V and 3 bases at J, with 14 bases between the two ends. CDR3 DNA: TGTGCCACCCGAGGGGGGGCGACAGATACGCAGTATTTT. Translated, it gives CATRGGATDTQYF.

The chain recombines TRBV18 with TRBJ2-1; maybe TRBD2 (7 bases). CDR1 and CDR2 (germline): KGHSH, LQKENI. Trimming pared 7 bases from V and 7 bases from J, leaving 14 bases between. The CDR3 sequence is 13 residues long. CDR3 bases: TGTGCCAGCTTGTCAGGGAGGGGGAATGAGCAGTTCTTC. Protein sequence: CASLSGRGNEQFF. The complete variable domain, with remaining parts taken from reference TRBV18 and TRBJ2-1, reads NAGVMQNPRHLVRRRGQEARLRCSPMKGHSHVYWYRQLPEEGLKFMVYLQKENIIDESGMPKERFSAEFPKEGPSILRIQQVVRGDSAAYFCASLSGRGNEQFFGPGTRLTVL.

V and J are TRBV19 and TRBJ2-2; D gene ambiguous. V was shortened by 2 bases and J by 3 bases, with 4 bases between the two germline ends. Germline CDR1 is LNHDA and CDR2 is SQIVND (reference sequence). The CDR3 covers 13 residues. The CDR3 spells CASSIIDTGELFF. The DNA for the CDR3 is TGTGCCAGTAGTATAATCGACACCGGGGAGCTGTTTTTT.

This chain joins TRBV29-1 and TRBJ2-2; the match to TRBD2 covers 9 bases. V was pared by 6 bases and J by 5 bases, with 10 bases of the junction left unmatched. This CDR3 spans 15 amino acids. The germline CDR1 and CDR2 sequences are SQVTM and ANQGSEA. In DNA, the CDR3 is TGCAGCGTCCTCTGGGGCGGGGGGGGAACCGGGGAGCTGTTTTTT. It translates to CSVLWGGGGTGELFF.

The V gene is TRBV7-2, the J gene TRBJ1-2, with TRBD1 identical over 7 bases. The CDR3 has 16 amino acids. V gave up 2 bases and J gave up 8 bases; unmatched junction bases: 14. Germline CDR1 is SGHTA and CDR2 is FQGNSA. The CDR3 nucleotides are TGTGCCAGCAGCTTATATTCCGGGGGACAGCGAGGGGGCTACACCTTC. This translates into CASSLYSGGQRGGYTF. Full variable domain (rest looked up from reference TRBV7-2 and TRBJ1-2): GAGVSQSPSNKVTEKGKDVELRCDPISGHTALYWYRQSLGQGLEFLIYFQGNSAPDKSGLPSDRFSAERTGGSVSTLTIQRTQQEDSAVYLCASSLYSGGQRGGYTFGSGTRLTVV.

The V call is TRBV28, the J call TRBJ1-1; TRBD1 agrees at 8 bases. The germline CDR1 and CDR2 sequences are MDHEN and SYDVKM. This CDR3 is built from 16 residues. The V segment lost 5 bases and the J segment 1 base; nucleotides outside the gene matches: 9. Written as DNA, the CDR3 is TGTGCCAGCAGTCCATCAGGGGGCGCGAGGAACACTGAAGCTTTCTTT. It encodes CASSPSGGARNTEAFF. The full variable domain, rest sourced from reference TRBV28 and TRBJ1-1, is DVKVTQSSRYLVKRTGEKVFLECVQDMDHENMFWYRQDPGLGLRLIYFSYDVKMKEKGDIPEGYSVSREKKERFSLILESASTNQTSMYLCASSPSGGARNTEAFFGQGTRLTVV.

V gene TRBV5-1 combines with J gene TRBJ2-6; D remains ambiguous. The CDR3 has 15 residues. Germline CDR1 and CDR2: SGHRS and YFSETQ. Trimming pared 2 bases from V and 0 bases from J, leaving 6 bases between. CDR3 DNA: TGCGCCAGCAGCTTACTGAGCTCTGGGGCCAACGTCCTGACTTTC. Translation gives CASSLLSSGANVLTF.

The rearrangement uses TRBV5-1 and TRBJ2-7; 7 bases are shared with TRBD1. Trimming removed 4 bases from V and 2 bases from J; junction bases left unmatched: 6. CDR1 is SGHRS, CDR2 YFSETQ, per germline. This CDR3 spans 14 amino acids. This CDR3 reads CASSRTGGTYEQYF. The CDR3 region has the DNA TGCGCCAGCAGCCGGACAGGAGGAACCTACGAGCAGTACTTC.

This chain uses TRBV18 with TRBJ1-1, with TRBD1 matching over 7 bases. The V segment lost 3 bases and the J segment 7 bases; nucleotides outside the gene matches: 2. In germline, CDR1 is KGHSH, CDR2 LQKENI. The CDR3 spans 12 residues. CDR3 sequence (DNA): TGTGCCAGCTCACCCGGACAGGTTGAAGCTTTCTTT. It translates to CASSPGQVEAFF.

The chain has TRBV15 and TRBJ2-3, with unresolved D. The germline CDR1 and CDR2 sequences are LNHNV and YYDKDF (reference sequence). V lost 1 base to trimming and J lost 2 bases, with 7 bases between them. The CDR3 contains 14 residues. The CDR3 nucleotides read TGTGCCACCAGCAGAGCGGGTACCACAGATACGCAGTATTTT. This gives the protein CATSRAGTTDTQYF.

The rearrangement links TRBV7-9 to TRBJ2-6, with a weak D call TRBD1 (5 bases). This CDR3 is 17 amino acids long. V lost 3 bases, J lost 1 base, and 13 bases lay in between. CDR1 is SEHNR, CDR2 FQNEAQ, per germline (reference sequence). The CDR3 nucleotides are TGTGCCAGCAGCTTGGGAAGACAGTCGTCTGGGGCCAACGTCCTGACTTTC. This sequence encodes CASSLGRQSSGANVLTF. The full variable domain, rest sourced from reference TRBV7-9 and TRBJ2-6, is DTGVSQNPRHKITKRGQNVTFRCDPISEHNRLYWYRQTLGQGPEFLTYFQNEAQLEKSRLLSDRFSAERPKGSFSTLEIQRTEQGDSAMYLCASSLGRQSSGANVLTFGAGSRLTVL.

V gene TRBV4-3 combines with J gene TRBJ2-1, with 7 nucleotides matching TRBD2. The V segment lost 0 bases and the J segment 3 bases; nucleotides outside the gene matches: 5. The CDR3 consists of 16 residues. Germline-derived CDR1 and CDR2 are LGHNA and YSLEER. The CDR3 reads CASSQDFAGDYNEQFF. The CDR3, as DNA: TGCGCCAGCAGCCAAGATTTCGCGGGGGACTACAATGAGCAGTTCTTC.

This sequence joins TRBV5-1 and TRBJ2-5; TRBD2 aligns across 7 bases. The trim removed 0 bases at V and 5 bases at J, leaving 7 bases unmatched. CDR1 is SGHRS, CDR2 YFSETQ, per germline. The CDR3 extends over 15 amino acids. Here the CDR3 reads CASSLAGLVLETQYF. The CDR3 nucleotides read TGCGCCAGCAGCTTGGCCGGACTAGTACTCGAGACCCAGTACTTC.

This CDR3 reads CASSLGGNDQETQYF. The DNA for the CDR3 is TGTGCCAGCAGCTTGGGGGGGAACGACCAAGAGACCCAGTACTTC. The chain joins TRBV7-6 to TRBJ2-5, with TRBD2 identical over 7 bases. Germline loops: CDR1 SGHVS, CDR2 FNYEAQ. This CDR3 comprises 15 residues. Trimming removed 3 bases from V and 0 bases from J; junction bases left unmatched: 4.

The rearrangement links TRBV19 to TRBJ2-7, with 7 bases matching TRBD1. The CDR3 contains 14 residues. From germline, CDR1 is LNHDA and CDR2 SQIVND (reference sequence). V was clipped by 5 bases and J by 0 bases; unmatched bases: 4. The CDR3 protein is CASSSQGFSYEQYF. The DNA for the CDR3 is TGTGCCAGTAGTTCACAGGGGTTCTCCTACGAGCAGTACTTC.

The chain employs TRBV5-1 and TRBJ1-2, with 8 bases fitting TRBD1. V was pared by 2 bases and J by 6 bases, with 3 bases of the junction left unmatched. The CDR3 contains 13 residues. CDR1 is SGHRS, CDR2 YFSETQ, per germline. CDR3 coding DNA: TGCGCCAGCAGCTTACAGGGGGAACATGGCTACACCTTC. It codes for CASSLQGEHGYTF.

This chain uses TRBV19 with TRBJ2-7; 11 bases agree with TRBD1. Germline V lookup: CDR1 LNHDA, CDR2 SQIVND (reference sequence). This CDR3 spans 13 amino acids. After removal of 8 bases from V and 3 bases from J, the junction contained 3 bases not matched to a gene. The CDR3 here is CASRGQGDYEQYF. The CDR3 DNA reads TGTGCCAGTCGGGGACAGGGGGACTACGAGCAGTACTTC.

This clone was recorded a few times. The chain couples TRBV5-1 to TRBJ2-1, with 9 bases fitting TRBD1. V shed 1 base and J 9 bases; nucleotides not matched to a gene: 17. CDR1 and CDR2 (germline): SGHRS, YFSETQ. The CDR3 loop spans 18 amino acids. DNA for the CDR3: TGCGCCAGCAGCTTGCGAGGGACAGGGTCTAGAGGGGCCGGTGAGCAGTTCTTC. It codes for CASSLRGTGSRGAGEQFF.

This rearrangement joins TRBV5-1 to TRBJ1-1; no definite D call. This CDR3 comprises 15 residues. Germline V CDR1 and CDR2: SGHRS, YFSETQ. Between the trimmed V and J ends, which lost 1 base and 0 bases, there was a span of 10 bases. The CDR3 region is CASSLMGGMNTEAFF. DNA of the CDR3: TGCGCCAGCAGCTTGATGGGAGGCATGAACACTGAAGCTTTCTTT.

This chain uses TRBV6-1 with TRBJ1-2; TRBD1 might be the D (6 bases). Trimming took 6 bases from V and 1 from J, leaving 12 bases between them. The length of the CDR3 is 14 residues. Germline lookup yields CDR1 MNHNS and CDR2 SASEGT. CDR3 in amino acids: CASREGGGNYGYTF. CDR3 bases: TGTGCCAGCAGGGAGGGGGGGGGTAACTATGGCTACACCTTC.

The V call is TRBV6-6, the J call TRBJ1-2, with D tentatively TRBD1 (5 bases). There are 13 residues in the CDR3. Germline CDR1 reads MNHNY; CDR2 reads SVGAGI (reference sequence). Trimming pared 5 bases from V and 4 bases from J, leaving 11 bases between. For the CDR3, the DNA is TGTGCCAGCAGTACATGGACATTCTATGGCTACACCTTC. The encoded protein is CASSTWTFYGYTF.

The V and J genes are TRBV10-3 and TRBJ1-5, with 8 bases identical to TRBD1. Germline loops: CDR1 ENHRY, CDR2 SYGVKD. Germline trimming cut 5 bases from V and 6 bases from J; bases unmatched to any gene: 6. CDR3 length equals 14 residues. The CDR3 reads CAISSGQGGQPQHF. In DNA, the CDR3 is TGTGCCATCAGTTCCGGACAGGGCGGTCAGCCCCAGCATTTT.

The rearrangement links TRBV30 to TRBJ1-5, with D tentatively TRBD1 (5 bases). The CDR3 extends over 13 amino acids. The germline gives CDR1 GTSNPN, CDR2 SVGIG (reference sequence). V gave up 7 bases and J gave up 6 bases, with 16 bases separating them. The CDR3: CAYTYGGTQPQHF. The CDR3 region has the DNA TGTGCCTACACTTACGGCGGGACTCAGCCCCAGCATTTT.

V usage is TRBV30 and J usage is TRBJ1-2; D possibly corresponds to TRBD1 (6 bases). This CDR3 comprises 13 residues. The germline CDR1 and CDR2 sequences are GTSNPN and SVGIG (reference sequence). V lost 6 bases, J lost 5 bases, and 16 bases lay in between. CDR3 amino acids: CACHTGGAYGYTF. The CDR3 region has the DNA TGTGCCTGCCATACGGGGGGGGCATATGGCTACACCTTC.